Following are 15 T cell receptor beta chains from one sample sequenced in a study of blood T cell repertoires in COVID-19 (dated by TCRdb to 2020 to 2021). Library preparation employed the immunoSEQ multiplex PCR assay. This immuneACCESS table, as held by TCRdb, lists in-frame sequences with V and J called but not all clones. Of the missing ones, under half trace to an unresolved V gene in checked studies; the others have no known cause. The sample profile shows 150,000 or so clones; 75% to 90% of them were found once. Clones ranked in the top ten supply roughly 3.4% of the sample. The specimen was PBMCs or T cells enriched from blood (not recorded which). These receptor sequences come from an older woman who had recovered from COVID-19.

The rearrangement links TRBV18 to TRBJ1-1; D possibly corresponds to TRBD1 (5 bases). The CDR3 has 15 amino acids. Germline CDR1 and CDR2: KGHSH and LQKENI. The V and J ends lost 4 bases and 3 bases respectively, with 15 bases between them. The CDR3 DNA sequence: TGTGCCAGCTCACTTTATTTGACGACAGACACTGAAGCTTTCTTT. Encoded protein: CASSLYLTTDTEAFF.

The rearrangement uses TRBV19 and TRBJ1-5; D gene ambiguous. Trimming removed 4 bases at V and 0 bases at J, with 7 bases between. There are 14 residues in the CDR3. Germline assignment: CDR1 LNHDA and CDR2 SQIVND (reference sequence). The CDR3, as DNA: TGTGCCAGTAGTACAGACTATAGCAATCAGCCCCAGCATTTT. This translates into CASSTDYSNQPQHF. Together with reference TRBV19 and TRBJ1-5, the CDR3 gives the full variable domain: DGGITQSPKYLFRKEGQNVTLSCEQNLNHDAMYWYRQDPGQGLRLIYYSQIVNDFQKGDIAEGYSVSREKKESFPLTVTSAQKNPTAFYLCASSTDYSNQPQHFGDGTRLSIL.

This sequence joins TRBV19 and TRBJ1-2; 7 positions agree with TRBD1. Per the germline V gene, CDR1 is LNHDA and CDR2 is SQIVND (reference sequence). CDR3 length: 16 residues. The V segment lost 9 bases and the J segment 2 bases; nucleotides outside the gene matches: 15. CDR3 region: CASLGAGQDPNYGYTF. As DNA, the CDR3 is TGTGCCAGCCTGGGGGCAGGACAGGACCCAAACTATGGCTACACCTTC.

This chain uses TRBV4-1 with TRBJ2-6; D may be TRBD2 (5 bases). This CDR3 is 17 amino acids long. V lost 1 base and J lost 1, with 11 bases in between. Germline values: CDR1 MGHRA, CDR2 YSYEKL. The CDR3 coding sequence is TGCGCCAGCAGCCAAGGATTTAGAGGGTCTGGGGCCAACGTCCTGACTTTC. Protein product: CASSQGFRGSGANVLTF.

The sample holds one count of this clone. CDR3 DNA: TGCAGTGCTAGTCTCGGTTTCTATAATTCACCCCTCCACTTT. Residues: CSASLGFYNSPLHF. The chain has TRBV20-1 and TRBJ1-6, with D hard to call. CDR1 and CDR2 from the germline V gene are DFQATT and SNEGSKA (reference sequence). With 3 bases removed from V and 3 bases from J, the gap between germline ends came to 9 bases. The length of the CDR3 is 14 residues.

This clone appeared a few times. V and J are TRBV20-1 and TRBJ1-5, with D possibly being TRBD1 (5 bases). This CDR3 region has 16 residues. Germline CDR1 reads DFQATT; CDR2 reads SNEGSKA (reference sequence). Trimming left V 3 bases short and J 0 bases short, with 15 bases between. CDR3 loop: CSASGSTAYSNQPQHF. CDR3 bases: TGCAGTGCTAGTGGTTCGACAGCGTATAGCAATCAGCCCCAGCATTTT.

The J gene is TRBJ2-7, the V gene TRBV15, with 7 bases that match TRBD2. The J segment lost 2 bases and the V segment lost 0 bases, leaving 7 bases of the junction unmatched. Germline CDR1 is LNHNV and CDR2 is YYDKDF (reference sequence). CDR3 length equals 16 residues. In DNA, the CDR3 is TGTGCCACCAGCAGAGAAAGAACGGGGGGAACCTACGAGCAGTACTTC. This translates into CATSRERTGGTYEQYF.

The rearrangement joins TRBV19 to TRBJ2-1, with D unresolved. V shed 8 bases and J shed 3 bases, with 11 bases lying between them. The germline V gene has CDR1 LNHDA and CDR2 SQIVND (reference sequence). This CDR3 region has 13 residues. CDR3 nucleotides: TGTGCCAGTCGCTCCGAGAGCTACAATGAGCAGTTCTTC. It encodes CASRSESYNEQFF.

This chain's CDR3 is CASSYQGLTPQYF. The CDR3 DNA follows: TGTGCCAGCAGTTACCAGGGCCTCACTCCCCAGTACTTC. The chain employs TRBV6-5 and TRBJ2-5; D perhaps matches TRBD1 (5 bases). V was cut by 2 bases and J by 9 bases, with 13 bases left in between. Germline lookup yields CDR1 MNHEY and CDR2 SVGAGI. The CDR3 loop spans 13 amino acids.

The chain links TRBV19 to TRBJ2-1; 9 positions agree with TRBD1. The CDR3 is 15 residues long. Trimming removed 6 bases from V and 6 bases from J; junction bases left unmatched: 9. The V gene's germline CDR1 is LNHDA and CDR2 SQIVND (reference sequence). CDR3 nucleotide sequence: TGTGCCAGTAGCCCTTCCCGGGACAGGGTCAATGAGCAGTTCTTC. As protein: CASSPSRDRVNEQFF.

In its sample, this clone was seen once. The chain links TRBV10-3 to TRBJ2-7; 7 bases fit TRBD1. J gave up 3 bases and V 2 bases, and 4 bases lay outside the gene matches. The CDR3 is 14 amino acids. Germline CDR1 reads ENHRY; CDR2 reads SYGVKD. DNA for the CDR3: TGTGCCATCAGTGAGGGGACAGACGACTACGAGCAGTACTTC. Protein product: CAISEGTDDYEQYF.

V usage is TRBV2 and J usage is TRBJ1-2; D unresolved. The CDR3 extends over 13 amino acids. The V gene's germline CDR1 is SNHLY and CDR2 FYNNEI. Trimming cost V 2 bases and J 8 bases, with 12 bases left between them. In DNA form, the CDR3 reads TGTGCCAGCAGTGAAATCGGGTTTAACGGCTACACCTTC. This translates into CASSEIGFNGYTF.

The chain carries TRBV11-3 and TRBJ2-1, with TRBD2 as a possible D gene (5 bases). The ends were cut back, 3 bases at V and 3 bases at J, with 12 bases in the middle. The germline V gene encodes CDR1 SGHNT and CDR2 YENEEA. The CDR3 runs to 15 residues. Here the CDR3 DNA reads TGTGCCAGCAGCTTGTACCCGGGGATCTACAATGAGCAGTTCTTC. Residues: CASSLYPGIYNEQFF.

This clone appeared once. The chain is built from TRBV13 and TRBJ2-3, with 9 bases aligning to TRBD1. With V trimmed by 6 bases and J by 6 bases, 10 bases remained unmatched. Per germline, CDR1 PRHDT and CDR2 FYEKMQ (reference sequence). The CDR3 covers 15 residues. This CDR3 reads CASSQDRGPLDTQYF. CDR3 sequence (DNA): TGTGCCAGCAGTCAGGACAGGGGCCCTTTGGATACGCAGTATTTT.

V is TRBV12-3 or TRBV12-4 and J is TRBJ1-2, with D perhaps TRBD1 (6 bases). The length of the CDR3 is 12 residues. With 6 bases removed from V and 8 bases from J, the gap between germline ends came to 13 bases. Here the CDR3 DNA reads TGTGCCAGCAGCAAGGGGGACACCGGCTACACCTTC. It codes for CASSKGDTGYTF.